This TCR beta chain was found in a study of blood T cell repertoires in COVID-19. V shed 5 bases, J shed 4 bases, and the junction held 4 bases outside the gene matches. Per the germline V gene, CDR1 is WNHNN and CDR2 is SYGVQD (reference sequence). The CDR3 totals 15 residues. Per the study methods: Estimated nucleated cell counts came from reference gene primer amplification. Assay: immunoSEQ multiplex PCR; the TCRdb copy retains only in-frame clones and omits some. V and J calls and clone size are as listed in that table; D and trimming were resolved from the DNA. The sample includes 400,000 to 450,000 clones, roughly 88% of them seen just once. Two negative PCRs, clearance, or symptom resolution were required of recovered Cohort 3 donors.

This clonotype was obtained from a man aged 18 to 30 who had recovered from COVID-19. Sequencing was performed on PBMCs or T cells enriched from blood (not recorded which). The V call is TRBV10-1, the J call TRBJ2-2; 10 nucleotides agree with TRBD2. This CDR3 reads CASSPSGRTTGELFF. The CDR3 DNA reads as TGCGCCAGCAGTCCTAGCGGGAGAACCACCGGGGAGCTGTTTTTT.